This T cell receptor (beta chain) stems from a study of spatial heterogeneity in lung cancer. Findings of the study overall: Intratumoral expanded alpha and beta TCR counts were found to track tumor mutation counts.

This clonotype ranks as medium-sized (0.01 to 0.1%). Its antigen is undetermined. Indicated time point: sample taken at primary tumor resection. Frozen PBMC, nontumor lung or tumor provided whole RNA, which was sequenced unsorted. Every cDNA TCR molecule received its own unique molecular identifier. TCRdb analysed the 5' RACE reads with MiXCR anew, one entry per CDR3 protein. The profile shows fewer than 20,000 distinct CDR3 sequences, 6.8% of them singletons. The CDR3 is made up of 12 amino acids. Trimming took 2 bases from V and 10 from J, leaving 11 bases between them. CDR1 and CDR2 (germline): SEHNR, FQNEAQ (reference sequence).

The sequences come from lung tumor tissue, collected at surgery. The V call is TRBV7-9, the J call TRBJ1-1; D might be TRBD1 (6 bases). The receptor comes from a female donor with early-stage non-small cell lung cancer. The CDR3 region is CASSLSDSRAFF. DNA for the CDR3: TGTGCCAGCAGCTTATCGGACAGTAGAGCTTTCTTT.